This T cell receptor (beta chain) appears in the sequencing data of a study of Graves' ophthalmopathy and Graves' hyperthyroidism. General study findings and limits: For separating ophthalmopathy from stable hyperthyroidism, a 13-signature model gave 85% to 90% sensitivity and 75% to 83% specificity.

This clonotype was picked up many times. Its target is unknown. CDR3 length equals 10 residues. Looked up from germline, CDR1 is ENHRY and CDR2 is SYGVKD. V lost 10 bases and J lost 2, with 3 bases in between. Beta-chain TCR CDR3 regions were amplified from RNA transcripts. An initial RT-PCR round employing HTBI primers preceded a second-round multiplex PCR. MiXCR, applied by TCRdb to the multiplex PCR reads, yields one record per CDR3 protein. The repertoire holds approximately 700,000 distinct CDR3 sequences, with 35% to 45% as singletons. Sequencing used peripheral blood. The receptor was derived from an adult man with Graves' ophthalmopathy. J is TRBJ1-3 and V is TRBV10-3, with D unresolved. The CDR3 DNA follows: TGTGCCACGGCTGGAAACACCATATATTTT. Encoded protein: CATAGNTIYF.